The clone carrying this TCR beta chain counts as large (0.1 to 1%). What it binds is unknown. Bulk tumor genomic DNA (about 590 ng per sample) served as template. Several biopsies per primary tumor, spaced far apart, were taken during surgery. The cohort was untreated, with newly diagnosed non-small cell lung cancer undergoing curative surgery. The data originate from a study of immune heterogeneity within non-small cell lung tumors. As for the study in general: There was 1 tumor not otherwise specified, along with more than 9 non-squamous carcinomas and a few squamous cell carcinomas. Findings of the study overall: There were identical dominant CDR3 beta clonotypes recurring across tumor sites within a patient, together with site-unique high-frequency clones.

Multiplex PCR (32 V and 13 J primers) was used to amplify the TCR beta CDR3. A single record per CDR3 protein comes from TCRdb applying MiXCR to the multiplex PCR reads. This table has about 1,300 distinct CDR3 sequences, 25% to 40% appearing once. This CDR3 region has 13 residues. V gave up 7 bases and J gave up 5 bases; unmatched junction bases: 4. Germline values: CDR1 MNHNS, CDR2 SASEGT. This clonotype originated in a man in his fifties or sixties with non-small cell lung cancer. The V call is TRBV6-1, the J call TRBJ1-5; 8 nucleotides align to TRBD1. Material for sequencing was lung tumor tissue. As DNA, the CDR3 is TGTGCCAGCACCGGGACAGGATATCAGCCCCAGCATTTT. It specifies CASTGTGYQPQHF.